The 19 T cell receptor beta chains in this list originate from one sample, sequenced in a study of cytomegalovirus exposure and HLA in healthy donors. Repertoires were generated with immunoSEQ multiplex PCR, while TCRdb's copy carries only in-frame clones and drops some. Of around 150,000 clones in the sample, approximately 86% were seen once. Sequenced material: PBMCs. The origin of the receptors is a young woman in good health and CMV-seronegative.

The chain employs TRBV9 and TRBJ2-3, with D tentatively TRBD1 (5 bases). This CDR3 has 14 amino acids. Trimming removed 2 bases at V and 0 bases at J, with 7 bases between. Germline lookup yields CDR1 SGDLS and CDR2 YYNGEE. CDR3 region: CASSVRASTDTQYF. CDR3 sequence (DNA): TGTGCCAGCAGCGTCAGGGCTAGCACAGATACGCAGTATTTT.

This chain links TRBV6-6 with TRBJ1-2; no firm D call. Germline loops: CDR1 MNHNY, CDR2 SVGAGI (reference sequence). Trimming shortened V by 6 bases and J by 0 bases, and 14 bases separated the two germline ends. This CDR3 contains 15 residues. CDR3 nucleotide sequence: TGTGCCAGCAGAATCGGAGAAGCCCCTAACTATGGCTACACCTTC. It specifies CASRIGEAPNYGYTF.

The rearrangement links TRBV12-5 to TRBJ2-7, with TRBD1 matching over 9 bases. The J segment lost 13 bases and the V segment lost 2 bases, leaving 12 bases of the junction unmatched. Germline values: CDR1 LGHNT, CDR2 FRNRAP. This CDR3 is 14 amino acids long. The CDR3 spells CASGLTLPGTGQYF. The CDR3 DNA sequence: TGTGCTAGTGGTTTGACTCTCCCCGGGACAGGGCAATACTTC.

The chain uses TRBV18 and TRBJ2-5; a weak D match, TRBD2 (5 bases). This CDR3 has 14 amino acids. CDR1 is KGHSH, CDR2 LQKENI, per germline. V was pared by 3 bases and J by 1 base, with 9 bases between. CDR3 loop: CASSPTGIQETQYF. The CDR3 DNA is TGTGCCAGCTCACCGACCGGGATCCAAGAGACCCAGTACTTC.

The chain uses TRBV5-1 and TRBJ2-6; perhaps TRBD1 as D (6 bases). The germline V gene encodes CDR1 SGHRS and CDR2 YFSETQ. The CDR3 is 15 residues long. V gave up 3 bases and J gave up 2 bases, with 9 bases separating them. The CDR3 sequence: CASSSQGAGANVLTF. CDR3 bases: TGCGCCAGCAGCTCACAGGGAGCTGGGGCCAACGTCCTGACTTTC.

V and J are TRBV11-3 and TRBJ2-2, with TRBD1 as a possible D gene (5 bases). The CDR3 consists of 13 residues. Germline V gives CDR1 SGHNT, CDR2 YENEEA. Trimming shortened V by 6 bases and J by 6 bases, and 11 bases separated the two germline ends. The CDR3 coding sequence is TGTGCCAGCAGTTGGACAACCTCCGGGGAGCTGTTTTTT. Amino acid sequence: CASSWTTSGELFF.

The chain joins TRBV19 to TRBJ2-7; TRBD2 is a possible D gene (6 bases). The CDR3 spans 14 residues. CDR1 is LNHDA and CDR2 is SQIVND in the germline V gene (reference sequence). V was trimmed by 10 bases and J by 1 base, leaving 17 bases between them. The CDR3: CATKRAVASYEQYF. CDR3 sequence (DNA): TGTGCCACAAAGCGGGCCGTAGCTTCCTACGAGCAGTACTTC.

V usage is TRBV5-4 and J usage is TRBJ1-2, with 7 bases aligning to TRBD1. The CDR3 sequence is 15 residues long. Germline V gives CDR1 SGHNT, CDR2 YYREEE (reference sequence). V lost 0 bases to trimming and J lost 6 bases; unmatched junction nucleotides: 8. The CDR3 DNA reads as TGTGCCAGCAGCTTGGCCGTCAGGGACAGTGATGGCTACACCTTC. Translation gives CASSLAVRDSDGYTF.

The sample holds one count of this clone. This sequence joins TRBV5-1 and TRBJ2-1; D unresolved. There are 14 residues in the CDR3. Trimming stripped 2 bases from V and 4 bases from J, with 10 bases between. From germline, CDR1 is SGHRS and CDR2 YFSETQ. CDR3 amino acids: CASSFHMSYNEQFF. Here the CDR3 DNA reads TGCGCCAGCAGCTTCCACATGTCTTACAATGAGCAGTTCTTC.

The rearrangement joins TRBV30 to TRBJ2-1, with 11 nucleotides matching TRBD2. The CDR3 runs to 14 residues. CDR1 and CDR2 (germline): GTSNPN, SVGIG (reference sequence). The ends lost 2 bases at V and 4 bases at J; junction bases unmatched: 1. The CDR3 nucleotides read TGTGCCTGGAGTTTAGCGGGGGGGTACAATGAGCAGTTCTTC. It codes for CAWSLAGGYNEQFF.

V and J are TRBV2 and TRBJ1-1; D gene unclear. Trimming removed 3 bases at V and 0 bases at J, with 5 bases between. Germline CDR1 and CDR2: SNHLY and FYNNEI. This CDR3 comprises 13 residues. The DNA of the CDR3 is TGTGCCAGCAGTGATCTAATGAACACTGAAGCTTTCTTT. It codes for CASSDLMNTEAFF.

The chain is built from TRBV4-1 and TRBJ2-7, with 11 bases that match TRBD2. Germline trimming cut 4 bases from V and 4 bases from J; bases unmatched to any gene: 6. The CDR3 spans 15 residues. Germline V gene lookup returns CDR1 MGHRA and CDR2 YSYEKL. The CDR3 spells CASSLTSGSDYEQYF. The CDR3 region has the DNA TGCGCCAGCAGCCTTACTAGCGGGAGCGATTACGAGCAGTACTTC.

The chain is built from TRBV9 and TRBJ1-4; 7 positions agree with TRBD1. Germline V CDR1 and CDR2: SGDLS, YYNGEE. The J segment lost 3 bases and the V segment lost 2 bases, leaving 7 bases of the junction unmatched. CDR3 length equals 16 residues. CDR3 coding DNA: TGTGCCAGCAGCGTCCAGGGGGGACAAGCTAATGAAAAACTGTTTTTT. This codes for CASSVQGGQANEKLFF.

This chain links TRBV29-1 with TRBJ1-1; D ambiguous. The CDR3 consists of 14 residues. V was trimmed by 6 bases and J by 7 bases, leaving 21 bases between them. Per germline, CDR1 SQVTM and CDR2 ANQGSEA. This CDR3 reads CSVKPLVSGFEAFF. In nucleotides, the CDR3 is TGCAGCGTCAAACCCCTGGTGTCGGGGTTTGAAGCTTTCTTT.

The chain has TRBV5-6 and TRBJ2-3; tentative D call: TRBD2 (5 bases). The germline V gene has CDR1 SGHDT and CDR2 YYEEEE. This CDR3 has 13 amino acids. V was clipped by 0 bases and J by 5 bases, with 7 bases between them. The CDR3 DNA reads TGTGCCAGCAGCTTGGCGGGAAAAGATACGCAGTATTTT. Translated, it gives CASSLAGKDTQYF. Full variable domain (remainder filled in from reference TRBV5-6 and TRBJ2-3): DAGVTQSPTHLIKTRGQQVTLRCSPKSGHDTVSWYQQALGQGPQFIFQYYEEEERQRGNFPDRFSGHQFPNYSSELNVNALLLGDSALYLCASSLAGKDTQYFGPGTRLTVL.

The rearrangement joins TRBV5-6 to TRBJ1-2; TRBD1 matches at 8 bases. The CDR3 sequence is 17 residues long. Germline trimming cut 3 bases from V and 4 bases from J; bases unmatched to any gene: 14. The germline V gene has CDR1 SGHDT and CDR2 YYEEEE. The CDR3 here is CASSYRMGQEQFYGYTF. The CDR3 DNA sequence: TGTGCCAGCAGCTACCGAATGGGACAGGAGCAATTCTATGGCTACACCTTC.

The chain has TRBV7-9 and TRBJ1-2; TRBD1 is a possible D gene (6 bases). The CDR3 length is 14 residues. Germline V gene sequence: CDR1 SEHNR, CDR2 FQNEAQ (reference sequence). Between the trimmed V and J ends, which lost 3 bases and 4 bases, there was a span of 12 bases. The CDR3 region is CASSFQRGGYGYTF. In DNA form, the CDR3 reads TGTGCCAGCAGCTTTCAACGAGGGGGCTATGGCTACACCTTC.

The chain links TRBV18 to TRBJ2-4; TRBD1 matches at 9 bases. Trimming cost V 3 bases and J 1 base; bases outside gene matches: 4. Germline CDR1 and CDR2: KGHSH and LQKENI. CDR3 size: 16 residues. CDR3 in DNA: TGTGCCAGCTCACCTCGGACAGGGGCGGCCAAAAACATTCAGTACTTC. This sequence encodes CASSPRTGAAKNIQYF.

The genes are TRBV7-6 and TRBJ2-1, with TRBD1 identical over 7 bases. The germline V gene has CDR1 SGHVS and CDR2 FNYEAQ. V dropped 4 bases and J dropped 12; count of bases not matched to a gene: 12. The CDR3 is made up of 14 amino acids. CDR3 in amino acids: CASSSWDSERGQFF. In DNA form, the CDR3 reads TGTGCCAGCAGCTCGTGGGACAGCGAGCGAGGGCAGTTCTTC.